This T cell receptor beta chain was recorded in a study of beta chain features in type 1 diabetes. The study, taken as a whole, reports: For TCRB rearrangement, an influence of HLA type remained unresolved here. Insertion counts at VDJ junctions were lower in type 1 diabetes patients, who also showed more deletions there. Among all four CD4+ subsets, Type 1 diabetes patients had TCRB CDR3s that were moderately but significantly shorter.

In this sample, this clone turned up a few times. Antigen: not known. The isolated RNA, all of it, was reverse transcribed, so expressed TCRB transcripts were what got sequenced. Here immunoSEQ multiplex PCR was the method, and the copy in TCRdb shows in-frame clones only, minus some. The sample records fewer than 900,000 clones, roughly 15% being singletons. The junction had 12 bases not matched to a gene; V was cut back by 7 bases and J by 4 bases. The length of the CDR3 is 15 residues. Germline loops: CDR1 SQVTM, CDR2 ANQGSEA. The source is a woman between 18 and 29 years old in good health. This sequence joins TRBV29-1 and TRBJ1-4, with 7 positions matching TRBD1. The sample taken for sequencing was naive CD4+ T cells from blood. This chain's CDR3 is CSAGGTAANNEKLFF. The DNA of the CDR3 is TGCAGCGCCGGGGGGACAGCAGCTAATAATGAAAAACTGTTTTTT.